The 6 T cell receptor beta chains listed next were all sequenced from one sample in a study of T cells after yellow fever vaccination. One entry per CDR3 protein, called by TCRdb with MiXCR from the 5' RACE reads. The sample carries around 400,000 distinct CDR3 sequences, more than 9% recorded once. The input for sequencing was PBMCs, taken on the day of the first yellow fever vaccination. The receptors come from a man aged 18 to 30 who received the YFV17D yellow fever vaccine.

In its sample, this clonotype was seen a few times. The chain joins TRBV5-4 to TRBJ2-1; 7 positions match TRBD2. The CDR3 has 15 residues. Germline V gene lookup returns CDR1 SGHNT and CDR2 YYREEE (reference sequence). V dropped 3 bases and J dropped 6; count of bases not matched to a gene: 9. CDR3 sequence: CASSSQTSLLNEQFF. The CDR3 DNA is TGTGCCAGCAGCTCGCAGACTAGCCTCCTCAATGAGCAGTTCTTC.

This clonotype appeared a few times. The CDR3 region is CASSGASKGDTQYF. The CDR3 nucleotides are TGCGCCAGCAGTGGTGCCAGCAAAGGCGATACGCAGTATTTT. The chain links TRBV10-2 to TRBJ2-3; the D is unclear. The CDR3 consists of 14 residues. Trimming removed 4 bases from V and 6 bases from J, with 14 bases in between. Looked up from germline, CDR1 is WSHSY and CDR2 is SAAADI.

The CDR3 spells CASSITSGGVAPETQYF. Written as DNA, the CDR3 is TGTGCCAGCAGTATTACTAGCGGGGGGGTGGCCCCAGAGACCCAGTACTTC. V and J are TRBV6-2 or TRBV6-3 and TRBJ2-5; 13 nucleotides agree with TRBD2. CDR1 is MNHEY and CDR2 is SVGEGT in the germline V gene. V trimming: 5 bases; J trimming: 4 bases; junction bases outside the gene matches: 10. The CDR3 totals 17 residues.

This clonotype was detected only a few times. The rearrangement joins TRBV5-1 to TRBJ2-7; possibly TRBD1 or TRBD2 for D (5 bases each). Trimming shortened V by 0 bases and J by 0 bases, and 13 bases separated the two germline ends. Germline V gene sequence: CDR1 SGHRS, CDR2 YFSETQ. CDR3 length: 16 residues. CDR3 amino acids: CASSLGGTFSSYEQYV. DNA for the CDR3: TGCGCCAGCAGCTTGGGAGGGACGTTCAGCTCCTACGAGCAGTACGTC.

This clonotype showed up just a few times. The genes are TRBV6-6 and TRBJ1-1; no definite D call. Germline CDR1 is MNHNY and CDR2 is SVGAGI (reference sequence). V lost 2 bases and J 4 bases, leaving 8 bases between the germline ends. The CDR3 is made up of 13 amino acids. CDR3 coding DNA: TGTGCCAGCAGTTACCGGGGAGTCACTGAAGCTTTCTTT. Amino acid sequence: CASSYRGVTEAFF.

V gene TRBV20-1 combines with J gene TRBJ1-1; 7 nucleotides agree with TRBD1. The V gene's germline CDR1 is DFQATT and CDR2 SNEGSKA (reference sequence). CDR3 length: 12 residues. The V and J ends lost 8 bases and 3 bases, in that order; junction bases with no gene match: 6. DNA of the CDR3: TGCAGTATACAGGGGCGCGACACTGAAGCTTTCTTT. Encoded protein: CSIQGRDTEAFF.